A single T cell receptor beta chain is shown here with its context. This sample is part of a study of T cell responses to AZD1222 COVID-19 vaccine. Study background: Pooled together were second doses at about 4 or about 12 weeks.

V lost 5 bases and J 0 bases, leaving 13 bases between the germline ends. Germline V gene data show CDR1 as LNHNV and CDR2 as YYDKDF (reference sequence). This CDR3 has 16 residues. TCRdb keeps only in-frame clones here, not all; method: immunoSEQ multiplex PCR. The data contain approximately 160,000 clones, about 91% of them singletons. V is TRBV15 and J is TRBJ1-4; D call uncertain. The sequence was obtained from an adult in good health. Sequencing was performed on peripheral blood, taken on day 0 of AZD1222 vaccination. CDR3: CATSADRTATNEKLFF. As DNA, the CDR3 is TGTGCCACCAGCGCTGACCGGACCGCAACTAATGAAAAACTGTTTTTT.